This T cell receptor beta chain was sequenced for a study of metastatic and nonmetastatic thyroid tumors. For the study at large: Repertoires of blood and of tissue (tumor or nodule) from malignant and benign thyroid patients were compared. Study-wide results and caveats: Malignant thyroid tumors reportedly had TCR beta diversity that was significantly higher than in benign nodules, in blood and tumor.

V shed 0 bases and J shed 2 bases, with 9 bases lying between them. The CDR3 runs 15 residues. Germline CDR1 SGDLS, CDR2 YYNGEE. This clone came up many times. What it binds is not known. Among the patients, none had received any treatment before thyroid surgery. Authors' analysis steps: CDR3 differences across clinicopathological groups were used to build a distant-metastasis classifier for papillary thyroid cancer. TCRdb reanalyzed the PCR reads via MiXCR. The V and J calls were determined by TCRdb, not by the authors. The repertoire holds 55,000 or so clones, with around a sixth as singletons. The origin of this receptor is a female donor with papillary thyroid cancer or a benign thyroid nodule (not recorded which). Some clones in this sample may be carry-over from other donors' samples. The V and J genes are TRBV9 and TRBJ2-1, with D perhaps TRBD1 (6 bases). The sequenced sample consisted of blood. CDR3 loop: CASSVEGTPYNEQFF. In DNA, the CDR3 is TGTGCCAGCAGCGTAGAAGGGACACCCTACAATGAGCAGTTCTTC.